The 18 T cell receptor beta chains below come from one sample, sequenced in a study of T cell responses to AZD1222 COVID-19 vaccine. Assay used: immunoSEQ multiplex PCR; TCRdb lists only in-frame clones, some missing. This sample has some 150,000 clones, with more than 85% found just once. This specimen was peripheral blood, taken on day 0 of AZD1222 vaccination. These receptors came from an adult in good health.

The V call is TRBV11-2, the J call TRBJ2-1, with no clear D. This CDR3 has 13 amino acids. V lost 5 bases, J lost 3 bases, and 8 bases lay in between. The germline V gene encodes CDR1 SGHAT and CDR2 FQNNGV. In DNA form, the CDR3 reads TGTGCCAGCAGCGGTGCTGGCTACAATGAGCAGTTCTTC. It codes for CASSGAGYNEQFF.

This chain connects TRBV6-2 or TRBV6-3 to TRBJ1-3; TRBD1 matches 7 bases. The CDR3 covers 17 residues. The J segment lost 0 bases and the V segment lost 5 bases, leaving 10 bases of the junction unmatched. Germline loops: CDR1 MNHEY, CDR2 SVGEGT. This CDR3 is CASSQTGTEFSGNTIYF. The CDR3 DNA follows: TGTGCCAGCAGTCAAACCGGGACAGAGTTCTCTGGAAACACCATATATTTT.

This clone was seen only a few times. The chain uses TRBV4-1 and TRBJ2-1, with 8 bases fitting TRBD1. CDR1 MGHRA and CDR2 YSYEKL come from the germline V gene. The ends lost 3 bases at V and 9 bases at J; junction bases unmatched: 10. The CDR3 runs to 15 residues. CDR3 bases: TGCGCCAGCAGCCAGAGGGACAGGCCACAGGGTGAGCAGTTCTTC. Translation: CASSQRDRPQGEQFF.

The CDR3 loop is CASRTSGTGAYEQYF. Written as DNA, the CDR3 is TGTGCCAGTAGGACCTCCGGGACAGGGGCCTACGAGCAGTACTTC. The genes are TRBV19 and TRBJ2-7, with 10 bases fitting TRBD1. V shed 6 bases and J 2 bases; nucleotides not matched to a gene: 7. Per the germline V gene, CDR1 is LNHDA and CDR2 is SQIVND (reference sequence). CDR3 length: 15 residues.

This chain connects TRBV20-1 to TRBJ2-7; TRBD1 agrees at 8 bases. V lost 3 bases and J lost 5; bases outside the gene matches: 9. This CDR3 spans 14 amino acids. Germline CDR1 reads DFQATT; CDR2 reads SNEGSKA (reference sequence). The CDR3 nucleotides are TGCAGTGCTAGTGAGACAGGGGTGGTCGACGAGCAGTACTTC. This gives the protein CSASETGVVDEQYF.

The genes are TRBV28 and TRBJ1-1; TRBD1 might be the D (6 bases). The CDR3 is made up of 15 amino acids. V was shortened by 2 bases and J by 5 bases, with 15 bases between the two germline ends. Germline values: CDR1 MDHEN, CDR2 SYDVKM. The CDR3 coding sequence is TGTGCCAGCAGTTTAATAGGTCAGGGGAGGACTGAAGCTTTCTTT. It codes for CASSLIGQGRTEAFF.

The chain carries TRBV28 and TRBJ2-7, with D unclear. V lost 6 bases to trimming and J lost 0 bases, with 15 bases between them. This CDR3 is 15 amino acids long. Germline CDR1 and CDR2: MDHEN and SYDVKM. Here the CDR3 reads CASRATLLVSYEQYF. The CDR3 bases are TGTGCCAGCAGAGCAACTTTGCTAGTCTCCTACGAGCAGTACTTC.

The rearrangement uses TRBV5-1 and TRBJ2-7; D possibly corresponds to TRBD1 (6 bases). Trimming cost V 2 bases and J 6 bases, with 21 bases left between them. In germline, CDR1 is SGHRS, CDR2 YFSETQ. The CDR3 contains 16 residues. Written as DNA, the CDR3 is TGCGCCAGCAGCTTAACCGGGACACAAAATAGAGGCGAGCAGTACTTC. Amino acid sequence: CASSLTGTQNRGEQYF.

The J gene is TRBJ1-5, the V gene TRBV30; 7 bases align to TRBD1. The CDR3 runs to 13 residues. In germline, CDR1 is GTSNPN, CDR2 SVGIG (reference sequence). J gave up 5 bases and V 2 bases, and 3 bases lay outside the gene matches. CDR3 sequence reads: CAWSRQGDQPQHF. CDR3 DNA: TGTGCCTGGAGTCGTCAGGGGGATCAGCCCCAGCATTTT.

The chain carries TRBV7-9 and TRBJ1-1; D gene uncertain. The V end lost 5 bases, the J end lost 2 bases, and 15 bases lay between the germline ends. Looked up from germline, CDR1 is SEHNR and CDR2 is FQNEAQ (reference sequence). CDR3 length: 15 residues. CDR3 coding DNA: TGTGCCAGCAGCCGCAATAAAGTACGAAACACTGAAGCTTTCTTT. Residues: CASSRNKVRNTEAFF.

This sequence joins TRBV6-5 and TRBJ2-4; weak D call: TRBD1 (5 bases). Germline V gene data show CDR1 as MNHEY and CDR2 as SVGAGI. Trimming shortened V by 6 bases and J by 3 bases, and 12 bases separated the two germline ends. This CDR3 has 14 residues. The CDR3 loop reads CASSRGADKNIQYF. Here the CDR3 DNA reads TGTGCCAGCAGCCGTGGGGCGGACAAAAACATTCAGTACTTC.

In this sample, this clone turned up once. The chain links TRBV28 to TRBJ1-2; TRBD1 is a possible D gene (5 bases). CDR1 and CDR2 (germline): MDHEN, SYDVKM. V was shortened by 3 bases and J by 4 bases, with 12 bases between the two germline ends. This CDR3 has 14 amino acids. The CDR3 DNA reads as TGTGCCAGCAGTTTTTCAGGGACGTCCTATGGCTACACCTTC. It is translated as CASSFSGTSYGYTF.

This chain links TRBV6-5 with TRBJ1-1; D is unclear. Trimming removed 6 bases at V and 3 bases at J, with 14 bases between. Germline V gene lookup returns CDR1 MNHEY and CDR2 SVGAGI. This CDR3 has 14 amino acids. The CDR3 DNA sequence: TGTGCCAGCAGCATAATAGCCCAGGACACTGAAGCTTTCTTT. It yields the protein CASSIIAQDTEAFF.

V usage is TRBV3-1 (or the pseudogene TRBV3-2) and J usage is TRBJ1-5; 10 bases match TRBD1. The germline V gene has CDR1 LGHDT and CDR2 YNNKEL (reference sequence). This CDR3 spans 16 amino acids. V trimming: 4 bases; J trimming: 4 bases; junction bases outside the gene matches: 7. CDR3 loop: CASSLRTGGVNQPQHF. CDR3 DNA sequence: TGTGCCAGCAGCCTGAGGACAGGGGGGGTAAATCAGCCCCAGCATTTT.

The chain recombines TRBV9 with TRBJ1-1; TRBD1 agrees at 8 bases. The CDR3 runs 14 residues. V lost 6 bases to trimming and J lost 7 bases; unmatched junction nucleotides: 11. Germline CDR1 is SGDLS and CDR2 is YYNGEE. This CDR3 is CASTQGAGTVEAFF. For the CDR3, the DNA is TGTGCCAGCACCCAGGGGGCCGGTACTGTTGAAGCTTTCTTT.

The CDR3 region is CASSPGQGIVERGYTF. The CDR3 DNA is TGTGCCAGCTCACCGGGACAGGGTATCGTCGAGCGGGGCTACACCTTC. This rearrangement joins TRBV18 to TRBJ1-2, with 9 bases matching TRBD1. The V and J ends lost 3 bases and 8 bases, in that order; junction bases with no gene match: 13. Germline loops: CDR1 KGHSH, CDR2 LQKENI. This CDR3 comprises 16 residues.

The chain recombines TRBV20-1 with TRBJ1-3; tentatively, D is TRBD1 (5 bases). The V and J ends lost 3 bases and 6 bases respectively, with 18 bases between them. The CDR3 sequence is 15 residues long. Germline CDR1 DFQATT, CDR2 SNEGSKA (reference sequence). CDR3 sequence (DNA): TGCAGTGCTAGTCGGGACGCACGTCGGATAAACACCATATATTTT. Its translation: CSASRDARRINTIYF.

The J gene is TRBJ1-1, the V gene TRBV11-2; maybe TRBD1 (5 bases). Trimming stripped 3 bases from V and 10 bases from J, with 12 bases between. The CDR3 has 12 amino acids. Germline CDR1 is SGHAT and CDR2 is FQNNGV. CDR3 DNA: TGTGCCAGCAGCTTCGGGTGGGACCGAGCTTTCTTT. It encodes CASSFGWDRAFF.